One TCR beta chain is described in this entry. Its specificity is not known. The data are from a study of cytomegalovirus exposure and HLA in healthy donors. V lost 3 bases to trimming and J lost 5 bases; unmatched junction nucleotides: 1. CDR1 and CDR2 from the germline V gene are MNHEY and SMNVEV (reference sequence). The CDR3 loop spans 14 amino acids. Findings of the study overall: When analyzed later, the rates of TCR association showed variation by HLA locus, with DRB1 the most and HLA-C the fewest.

The study ran its PCR with 60 Vbeta and 13 Jbeta primers. Here immunoSEQ multiplex PCR was the method, and the copy in TCRdb shows in-frame clones only, minus some. The table has 140,000 to 150,000 clones, around 57% seen once; the top ten hold around 2%. The rearrangement joins TRBV27 to TRBJ2-1; TRBD1 matches 10 bases. The sample was PBMCs. The receptor was isolated from a male donor in good health and CMV-seronegative. The CDR3 coding sequence is TGTGCCAGCAGTTTGGGGACAGGGGACAATGAGCAGTTCTTC. Translation gives CASSLGTGDNEQFF.